The present TCR beta chain was sequenced within a study of blood T cell repertoires in COVID-19. Study summary: Samples representing acute and convalescent COVID-19 were sourced from the United States, Italy and Spain. T cells, B-cell-depleted T cells, or PBMCs supplied cDNA or gDNA.

The authors' processing: For nucleated cells, counts were estimated from reference gene primer amplification. TCRdb's copy holds only in-frame clones and misses some; the assay was immunoSEQ multiplex PCR. V and J calls and clone size are given by that table; D and trimming were obtained from the DNA. The sample includes fewer than 350,000 clones, 81% of them seen just once. V was trimmed by 0 bases and J by 4 bases, leaving 12 bases between them. The CDR3 consists of 15 residues. Germline V CDR1 and CDR2: SGHAT, FQNNGV. This clone was picked up one time. V is TRBV11-2 and J is TRBJ1-2; D might be TRBD1 (6 bases). This TCR was sampled from an older woman with active or convalescent COVID-19. Sequencing was carried out using peripheral blood. The CDR3 region has the DNA TGTGCCAGCAGCTTAGAACAGGGTCTTAGCTATGGCTACACCTTC. Protein sequence: CASSLEQGLSYGYTF.